Listed below are T cell receptor beta chains from one sample, sequenced in a study of cytotoxic CD8 clonotypes in ibrutinib-treated CLL. Assay used: immunoSEQ multiplex PCR; TCRdb lists only in-frame clones, some missing. Of about 180,000 clones in the sample, approximately 80% are singletons; the top ten hold 3.5% to 5.5%. Sequenced material: PBMCs, taken after 24 months of ibrutinib treatment. All receptors come from a human donor with chronic lymphocytic leukemia. Both conserved end residues are part of each CDR3. The D gene is left open where the match is weak. Only part of the rows carry a size: once, few, many, or a class if the clone is expanded.

clone size: .; D gene: TRBD1; V gene: TRBV29-1; J gene: TRBJ1-2; CDR3 DNA: TGCAGCGCCGCCGGACAGGGTGGGGGACCCTATGGCTACACCTTC; CDR3 protein: CSAAGQGGGPYGYTF
clone size: .; D gene: .; V gene: TRBV14; J gene: TRBJ1-2; CDR3 DNA: TGTGCCAGCAGCCGTCTGAGCTACACCTTC; CDR3 protein: CASSRLSYTF
clone size: .; D gene: .; V gene: TRBV6-5; J gene: TRBJ2-2; CDR3 DNA: TGTGCCAGCATTAGAGCGGCCGTTCCCGGGGAGCTGTTTTTT; CDR3 protein: CASIRAAVPGELFF
clone size: .; D gene: .; V gene: TRBV19; J gene: TRBJ1-2; CDR3 DNA: TGTGCCAGTACCACCCATCAAGGGGGCTACACCTTC; CDR3 protein: CASTTHQGGYTF
clone size: .; D gene: TRBD1; V gene: TRBV5-4; J gene: TRBJ1-2; CDR3 DNA: TGTGCCAGCAGCTTCCCACAGGGGGACTATGGCTACACCTTC; CDR3 protein: CASSFPQGDYGYTF
clone size: .; D gene: TRBD1; V gene: TRBV30; J gene: TRBJ2-1; CDR3 DNA: TGTGCCTGGGGTGGGACAGGGGTCCACAATGAGCAGTTCTTC; CDR3 protein: CAWGGTGVHNEQFF
clone size: .; D gene: TRBD1; V gene: TRBV5-1; J gene: TRBJ1-6; CDR3 DNA: TGCGCCAGCAGCCCGAACCCCCAGGGGGCGTCGTATTCACCCCTCCACTTT; CDR3 protein: CASSPNPQGASYSPLHF
clone size: .; D gene: TRBD2; V gene: TRBV9; J gene: TRBJ2-3; CDR3 DNA: TGTGCCAGCAGCGTAGCCCGGACTAGCGGGGGTACAGATACGCAGTATTTT; CDR3 protein: CASSVARTSGGTDTQYF
clone size: once; D gene: .; V gene: TRBV5-1; J gene: TRBJ1-2; CDR3 DNA: TGCGCCAGCAGCTTGCAGGGTTCTAACTATGGCTACACCTTC; CDR3 protein: CASSLQGSNYGYTF
clone size: .; D gene: TRBD1; V gene: TRBV11-1; J gene: TRBJ1-2; CDR3 DNA: TGTGCCAGCAGCTTAGACGGGACAGTAGCTAACTATGGCTACACCTTC; CDR3 protein: CASSLDGTVANYGYTF
clone size: .; D gene: TRBD1; V gene: TRBV27; J gene: TRBJ1-2; CDR3 DNA: TGTGCCAGCAGTCGGGACAGGGAGGGCTATGGCTACACCTTC; CDR3 protein: CASSRDREGYGYTF
clone size: few; D gene: .; V gene: TRBV10-3; J gene: TRBJ1-5; CDR3 DNA: TGTGCCATCAGTGGCCAGGGAGAGGTCCGTCAGCCCCAGCATTTT; CDR3 protein: CAISGQGEVRQPQHF
clone size: .; D gene: TRBD2; V gene: TRBV28; J gene: TRBJ2-5; CDR3 DNA: TGTGCCAGCAGACTAGCGGGAGTAGAGACCCAGTACTTC; CDR3 protein: CASRLAGVETQYF
clone size: once; D gene: TRBD1; V gene: TRBV9; J gene: TRBJ2-3; CDR3 DNA: TGTGCCAGCAGCGTAGCCGGACAGGGTATGGAGACGCAGTATTTT; CDR3 protein: CASSVAGQGMETQYF
clone size: .; D gene: .; V gene: TRBV30; J gene: TRBJ1-4; CDR3 DNA: TGTGCCTGGAGTCCCCTAGCCGGGATTAATGAAAAACTGTTTTTT; CDR3 protein: CAWSPLAGINEKLFF
clone size: few; D gene: .; V gene: TRBV5-4; J gene: TRBJ1-2; CDR3 DNA: TGTGCCAGCAGCTTGGGCGGCAGGTGGAACTATGGCTACACCTTC; CDR3 protein: CASSLGGRWNYGYTF
clone size: once; D gene: TRBD1; V gene: TRBV2; J gene: TRBJ2-7; CDR3 DNA: TGTGCCAGCACTTCTACACAGGGGTCGGAGCAGTACTTC; CDR3 protein: CASTSTQGSEQYF
clone size: .; D gene: .; V gene: TRBV12-5; J gene: TRBJ2-2; CDR3 DNA: TGTGCTAGTGGTTTGGTAAGGACAGTGAACACCGGGGAGCTGTTTTTT; CDR3 protein: CASGLVRTVNTGELFF
clone size: .; D gene: TRBD1; V gene: TRBV5-1; J gene: TRBJ2-5; CDR3 DNA: TGCGCCAGCAGCAACCCCGGGACAGGGCAAGAGACCCAGTACTTC; CDR3 protein: CASSNPGTGQETQYF
clone size: .; D gene: TRBD1; V gene: TRBV28; J gene: TRBJ1-1; CDR3 DNA: TGTGCCAGCAGCCCTATCCGGACAGGGGGGAACACTGAAGCTTTCTTT; CDR3 protein: CASSPIRTGGNTEAFF
clone size: .; D gene: .; V gene: TRBV5-1; J gene: TRBJ1-2; CDR3 DNA: TGCGCCAGCAGTACTAGCCTTTCCTCGACAGGCTATGGCTACACCTTC; CDR3 protein: CASSTSLSSTGYGYTF
clone size: .; D gene: TRBD1; V gene: TRBV6-5; J gene: TRBJ2-1; CDR3 DNA: TGTGCCAGCAGTTTCCGACAGGGCTGGGAATACAATGAGCAGTTCTTC; CDR3 protein: CASSFRQGWEYNEQFF
clone size: .; D gene: TRBD2; V gene: TRBV5-1; J gene: TRBJ2-3; CDR3 DNA: TGCGCCAGCAGCCCGGGACTAGCGGGAAGCACAGATACGCAGTATTTT; CDR3 protein: CASSPGLAGSTDTQYF
clone size: .; D gene: .; V gene: TRBV7-3; J gene: TRBJ2-3; CDR3 DNA: TGTGCCAGCAGCTTAAACAGGGCAAGCACAGATACGCAGTATTTT; CDR3 protein: CASSLNRASTDTQYF
clone size: once; D gene: TRBD1; V gene: TRBV25-1; J gene: TRBJ2-3; CDR3 DNA: TGTGCCAGCAGTGAGGACAGGGGTCACACAGATACGCAGTATTTT; CDR3 protein: CASSEDRGHTDTQYF
clone size: .; D gene: TRBD1; V gene: TRBV5-1; J gene: TRBJ1-1; CDR3 DNA: TGCGCCAGCATGACAGGGATGAACACTGAAGCTTTCTTT; CDR3 protein: CASMTGMNTEAFF
clone size: .; D gene: TRBD2; V gene: TRBV28; J gene: TRBJ2-7; CDR3 DNA: TGTGCCAGCAGTTTCCACCTAGCGGTGATCTCCTACGAGCAGTACTTC; CDR3 protein: CASSFHLAVISYEQYF
clone size: .; D gene: .; V gene: TRBV9; J gene: TRBJ1-4; CDR3 DNA: TGTGCCAGCAGCGTAGATGGACAGCGTAATGAAAAACTGTTTTTT; CDR3 protein: CASSVDGQRNEKLFF
clone size: .; D gene: TRBD2; V gene: TRBV2; J gene: TRBJ2-2; CDR3 DNA: TGTGCCAGCAGTGGAGCGGGGGTTCCCACCGGGGAGCTGTTTTTT; CDR3 protein: CASSGAGVPTGELFF
clone size: .; D gene: .; V gene: TRBV28; J gene: TRBJ1-2; CDR3 DNA: TGTGCCAGCACTTTTTCAGGGAACTATGGCTACACCTTC; CDR3 protein: CASTFSGNYGYTF
clone size: .; D gene: .; V gene: TRBV28; J gene: TRBJ1-1; CDR3 DNA: TGTGCCAGCAGTTCGACGGTGAACACTGAAGCTTTCTTT; CDR3 protein: CASSSTVNTEAFF
clone size: .; D gene: .; V gene: TRBV6-6; J gene: TRBJ1-2; CDR3 DNA: TGTGCCAGCAGTTACGGGGGACTGGCTGGCTACACCTTC; CDR3 protein: CASSYGGLAGYTF
clone size: .; D gene: .; V gene: TRBV7-3; J gene: TRBJ1-1; CDR3 DNA: TGTGCCAGCAGCCCGGGGATCTTGAACACTGAAGCTTTCTTT; CDR3 protein: CASSPGILNTEAFF
clone size: .; D gene: TRBD1; V gene: TRBV19; J gene: TRBJ1-2; CDR3 DNA: TGTGCCAGTAGTATAGCTGGGACAGGGGGGTTATATGGCTACACCTTC; CDR3 protein: CASSIAGTGGLYGYTF
clone size: few; D gene: TRBD1; V gene: TRBV5-1; J gene: TRBJ1-2; CDR3 DNA: TGCGCCAGCTCGATGGGACAGTCGGGAGGCTACACCTTC; CDR3 protein: CASSMGQSGGYTF
clone size: .; D gene: .; V gene: TRBV2; J gene: TRBJ1-2; CDR3 DNA: TGTGCCAGCAGTGGTCAGGGCTATGGCTACACCTTC; CDR3 protein: CASSGQGYGYTF
clone size: once; D gene: .; V gene: TRBV19; J gene: TRBJ1-1; CDR3 DNA: TGTGCCAGTAGTATGATTTCGTCTGAAGCTTTCTTT; CDR3 protein: CASSMISSEAFF
clone size: .; D gene: TRBD2; V gene: TRBV7-6; J gene: TRBJ2-7; CDR3 DNA: TGTGCCAGTTCAGCGGGGCGGGAGCAGTACTTC; CDR3 protein: CASSAGREQYF
clone size: .; D gene: .; V gene: TRBV28; J gene: TRBJ1-4; CDR3 DNA: TGTGCCAGCACGACGAAGCCAGGGGCTACTAATGAAAAACTGTTTTTT; CDR3 protein: CASTTKPGATNEKLFF
clone size: .; D gene: TRBD1; V gene: TRBV10-3; J gene: TRBJ2-5; CDR3 DNA: TGTGCCATCAGCGGACAGGGCCTTCAAGAGACCCAGTACTTC; CDR3 protein: CAISGQGLQETQYF
clone size: .; D gene: .; V gene: TRBV28; J gene: TRBJ2-7; CDR3 DNA: TGTGCCAGCAGTTTTCTCTACGGTAAGGGGTACTTC; CDR3 protein: CASSFLYGKGYF
clone size: .; D gene: TRBD2; V gene: TRBV7-2; J gene: TRBJ2-3; CDR3 DNA: TGTGCCAGCAGCTTGGGACTAGCGGATACGCAGTATTTT; CDR3 protein: CASSLGLADTQYF